This TCR beta chain came from a study of OX40 agonist ivuxolimab in advanced cancers. Some clones are missing from TCRdb's copy, which holds only in-frame ones; the method was immunoSEQ multiplex PCR. The sample includes tens of thousands of clones, roughly 84% of them seen just once. J lost 7 bases, V lost 7 bases, and 3 bases had no gene match. Per germline, CDR1 MNHEY and CDR2 SVGAGI. CDR3 length: 13 amino acids. The chain couples TRBV6-5 to TRBJ2-1, with 11 positions matching TRBD2. The starting material was CD4+ or CD8+ T cells sorted from blood, obtained in a trial of the OX40 agonist ivuxolimab. This TCR was sampled from an adult with an advanced solid tumor such as melanoma, head and neck, liver or kidney cancer. CDR3 loop: CASMTSGKNEQFF. CDR3 in DNA: TGTGCCAGCATGACTAGCGGGAAAAATGAGCAGTTCTTC.